The 32 T cell receptor beta chains reported below all come from one sample, sequenced in a study of response to subunit inactivated influenza vaccine. TCRdb re-called the RT-PCR reads with MiXCR, one entry per CDR3 protein. The profile covers 500,000 or so distinct CDR3 sequences, with 15% to 20% appearing a single time and less than 4% taken by the ten largest. The sequences come from CD4+ T cells sorted from PBMCs, collected approximately 25 months after vaccination. These receptor sequences come from a man in his fifties or sixties who received an inactivated influenza vaccine.

This clonotype was detected ten times or more. CDR3 bases: TGCGCCAGCAGCTTTTTTGGGGACACAGATACGCAGTATTTT. Residues: CASSFFGDTDTQYF. V usage is TRBV5-1 and J usage is TRBJ2-3, with D hard to call. The CDR3 sequence is 14 residues long. Trimming cost V 2 bases and J 2 bases, with 9 bases left between them. The germline gives CDR1 SGHRS, CDR2 YFSETQ.

There are a few counts of this clonotype. The chain carries TRBV9 and TRBJ2-5; D not resolved. Germline CDR1 reads SGDLS; CDR2 reads YYNGEE. With 1 base removed from V and 5 bases from J, the gap between germline ends came to 15 bases. This CDR3 is built from 15 residues. CDR3 in amino acids: CASSVQLGIGETQYF. As DNA, the CDR3 is TGTGCCAGCAGCGTACAACTTGGGATTGGCGAGACCCAGTACTTC. Full variable domain (missing parts from reference TRBV9 and TRBJ2-5): DSGVTQTPKHLITATGQRVTLRCSPRSGDLSVYWYQQSLDQGLQFLIQYYNGEERAKGNILERFSAQQFPDLHSELNLSSLELGDSALYFCASSVQLGIGETQYFGPGTRLLVL.

This clonotype was counted ten times or more. This chain uses TRBV4-2 with TRBJ2-3, with unresolved D. Between the trimmed V and J ends, which lost 0 bases and 9 bases, there was a span of 4 bases. The CDR3 has 11 residues. Germline V gene lookup returns CDR1 LGHNA and CDR2 YNFKEQ. CDR3: CASSQERTQYF. CDR3 sequence (DNA): TGTGCCAGCAGCCAAGAGAGAACGCAGTATTTT.

The V and J genes are TRBV19 and TRBJ2-7, with D possibly matching TRBD2 (6 bases). Looked up from germline, CDR1 is LNHDA and CDR2 is SQIVND (reference sequence). The CDR3 length is 15 residues. V lost 1 base to trimming and J lost 0 bases, with 10 bases between them. The CDR3 bases are TGTGCCAGTAGTATAGCCCCGGAGGGCTCCTACGAGCAGTACTTC. This codes for CASSIAPEGSYEQYF.

In the case of this clonotype: This clone may be a read error of a much larger clone one base away. The rearrangement links TRBV5-1 to TRBJ2-7; tentatively, D is TRBD1 (5 bases). Deletions cut 6 bases from V and 7 bases from J, with 17 bases between. Germline V gene sequence: CDR1 SGHRS, CDR2 YFSETQ. The CDR3 has 13 residues. The CDR3: CASKGIGEEEQYF. The DNA for the CDR3 is TGCGCCAGCAAAGGGATAGGGGAAGAAGAGCAGTACTTC.

This clonotype was picked up a small number of times. The CDR3 DNA follows: TGTGCCAGCAGCTTAGCTTTTACCCATTCTTCCTATGGCTACACCTTC. It yields the protein CASSLAFTHSSYGYTF. The chain joins TRBV7-9 to TRBJ1-2; D is ambiguous. V lost 0 bases, J lost 4 bases, and 15 bases lay in between. The CDR3 extends over 16 amino acids. CDR1 is SEHNR and CDR2 is FQNEAQ in the germline V gene (reference sequence).

The chain recombines TRBV19 with TRBJ2-5; 7 bases line up with TRBD1. Losses at the gene ends were 3 bases for V and 5 bases for J; bases not matched to a gene: 12. The germline V gene has CDR1 LNHDA and CDR2 SQIVND (reference sequence). This CDR3 spans 16 amino acids. In nucleotides, the CDR3 is TGTGCCAGTAGTATGGGGATCGAGACAGGGCGGGAGACCCAGTACTTC. Translation gives CASSMGIETGRETQYF.

This clonotype was picked up many times. The chain is built from TRBV7-9 and TRBJ2-2; the match to TRBD2 covers 7 bases. V lost 4 bases to trimming and J lost 1 base; unmatched junction nucleotides: 3. The CDR3 totals 15 residues. Germline V gene lookup returns CDR1 SEHNR and CDR2 FQNEAQ (reference sequence). The CDR3 nucleotides are TGTGCCAGCAGCTCGACTAGCTTGAACACCGGGGAGCTGTTTTTT. The encoded protein is CASSSTSLNTGELFF. The whole variable domain, filled in from reference TRBV7-9 and TRBJ2-2, reads DTGVSQNPRHKITKRGQNVTFRCDPISEHNRLYWYRQTLGQGPEFLTYFQNEAQLEKSRLLSDRFSAERPKGSFSTLEIQRTEQGDSAMYLCASSSTSLNTGELFFGEGSRLTVL.

This chain connects TRBV20-1 to TRBJ2-3, with 8 bases that match TRBD1. Germline-derived CDR1 and CDR2 are DFQATT and SNEGSKA (reference sequence). The V segment lost 5 bases and the J segment 1 base; nucleotides outside the gene matches: 17. The CDR3 has 18 residues. CDR3 bases: TGCAGTGCTTTACCCAGGGGGCGCAAGCTTGGGGGCACAGATACGCAGTATTTT. As protein: CSALPRGRKLGGTDTQYF.

This rearrangement joins TRBV7-2 to TRBJ2-7; unclear D gene. The CDR3 contains 12 residues. CDR1 and CDR2 from the germline V gene are SGHTA and FQGNSA. Trimming shortened V by 1 base and J by 7 bases, and 8 bases separated the two germline ends. CDR3 nucleotide sequence: TGTGCCAGCAGCTTAGGAGAGAGAGAGCAGTACTTC. It yields the protein CASSLGEREQYF.

This chain connects TRBV12-3 or TRBV12-4 to TRBJ2-2; D tentatively reads TRBD1 or TRBD2 (5 bases each). The length of the CDR3 is 16 residues. The V end lost 6 bases, the J end lost 6 bases, and 20 bases lay between the germline ends. CDR3 amino acids: CASSPTGTVGAGELFF. CDR3 DNA: TGTGCCAGCAGCCCTACCGGGACGGTGGGGGCCGGGGAGCTGTTTTTT.

This clonotype appeared a few times. This rearrangement joins TRBV10-3 to TRBJ1-5; a weak D match, TRBD1 (5 bases). V gave up 10 bases and J gave up 4 bases, with 26 bases separating them. Germline lookup yields CDR1 ENHRY and CDR2 SYGVKD. The CDR3 totals 17 residues. The CDR3 DNA reads as TGTGCCACCACAAAGGCGGGGGGAAAAGACTCGAATCAGCCCCAGCATTTT. As protein: CATTKAGGKDSNQPQHF.

V usage is TRBV3-1 and J usage is TRBJ2-3; no clear D. From germline, CDR1 is LGHDT and CDR2 YNNKEL (reference sequence). The length of the CDR3 is 16 residues. The germline V and J ends were trimmed by 4 bases and 0 bases, with 14 bases remaining between them. The CDR3 region is CASSPRAAASTDTQYF. The CDR3, as DNA: TGTGCCAGCAGCCCCCGGGCGGCCGCTAGCACAGATACGCAGTATTTT.

The CDR3 DNA is TGTGCCACCAGCAGAGAGGGGGCAGGGCTAACCCTGAGTACGCAGTATTTT. Translated: CATSREGAGLTLSTQYF. The V call is TRBV15, the J call TRBJ2-3; tentatively, D is TRBD1 (6 bases). This CDR3 contains 17 residues. V lost 0 bases, J lost 8 bases, and 21 bases lay in between. Looked up from germline, CDR1 is LNHNV and CDR2 is YYDKDF (reference sequence). Using reference TRBV15 and TRBJ2-3 for the parts outside the CDR3, the full variable domain is DAMVIQNPRYQVTQFGKPVTLSCSQTLNHNVMYWYQQKSSQAPKLLFHYYDKDFNNEADTPDNFQSRRPNTSFCFLDIRSPGLGDTAMYLCATSREGAGLTLSTQYFGPGTRLTVL.

This clonotype appeared a few times. The chain carries TRBV3-1 and TRBJ2-3; 10 bases fit TRBD1. J lost 6 bases, V lost 4 bases, and 4 bases had no gene match. CDR1 is LGHDT and CDR2 is YNNKEL in the germline V gene (reference sequence). The CDR3 runs to 14 residues. CDR3 bases: TGTGCCAGCAGCCCGGACAGGGGGACTGATACGCAGTATTTT. Its translation: CASSPDRGTDTQYF.

This clonotype was seen many times. V and J are TRBV12-3 or TRBV12-4 and TRBJ2-2; D gene ambiguous. This CDR3 has 11 amino acids. The germline V and J ends were trimmed by 5 bases and 8 bases, with 6 bases remaining between them. This chain's CDR3 is CASSPQGELFF. The CDR3, as DNA: TGTGCCAGCAGTCCCCAGGGGGAGCTGTTTTTT.

This clonotype came up a few times. This sequence joins TRBV18 and TRBJ2-7; D is perhaps TRBD2 (5 bases). CDR3 length: 15 amino acids. V gave up 5 bases and J gave up 0 bases, with 14 bases separating them. Germline CDR1 KGHSH, CDR2 LQKENI. CDR3 DNA sequence: TGTGCCAGCTCATCAGGCGTGGGGAGCTCCTACGAGCAGTACTTC. Amino acid sequence: CASSSGVGSSYEQYF.

The rearrangement uses TRBV11-3 and TRBJ2-1; 8 bases are shared with TRBD1. This CDR3 is 13 amino acids long. Germline CDR1 SGHNT, CDR2 YENEEA. V gave up 5 bases and J gave up 8 bases; unmatched junction bases: 5. The CDR3 reads CASSQDRAYEQFF. The CDR3 DNA sequence: TGTGCCAGCAGCCAGGACAGGGCCTATGAGCAGTTCTTC.

The chain recombines TRBV12-3 or TRBV12-4 with TRBJ2-3; D is undetermined. CDR3 length equals 14 residues. The ends were cut back, 3 bases at V and 2 bases at J, with 9 bases in the middle. The CDR3 spells CASSLVYPTDTQYF. The CDR3, as DNA: TGTGCCAGCAGTTTGGTGTATCCCACAGATACGCAGTATTTT.

CDR3 nucleotides: TGTGCCAGCAACGACTTTAGCGGAGGACAAGAGACCCAGTACTTC. It translates to CASNDFSGGQETQYF. The chain is built from TRBV6-1 and TRBJ2-5; the D gene is possibly TRBD2 (6 bases). Germline V CDR1 and CDR2: MNHNS, SASEGT. V shed 7 bases and J shed 2 bases, with 17 bases lying between them. The CDR3 has 15 residues.

The J gene is TRBJ1-1, the V gene TRBV29-1; D gene unclear. CDR3 length equals 15 residues. From germline, CDR1 is SQVTM and CDR2 ANQGSEA. Deletions cut 6 bases from V and 6 bases from J, with 23 bases between. CDR3: CSVHSDNLIPAEAFF. Here the CDR3 DNA reads TGCAGCGTCCACTCAGACAACTTGATTCCGGCTGAAGCTTTCTTT.

This clonotype was seen a few times. V usage is TRBV20-1 and J usage is TRBJ2-3; D possibly corresponds to TRBD2 (5 bases). Deletions cut 5 bases from V and 7 bases from J, with 22 bases between. This CDR3 has 15 residues. Germline assignment: CDR1 DFQATT and CDR2 SNEGSKA (reference sequence). In DNA form, the CDR3 reads TGCAGTGCTCCCCTCCGGACTGGAGCGGTCTATACGCAGTATTTT. Its protein product is CSAPLRTGAVYTQYF.

The J gene is TRBJ2-1, the V gene TRBV20-1; 11 positions agree with TRBD2. J lost 6 bases, V lost 7 bases, and 8 bases had no gene match. Germline V gene lookup returns CDR1 DFQATT and CDR2 SNEGSKA (reference sequence). This CDR3 has 14 residues. CDR3 residues: CSVTSGRVINEQFF. The CDR3 DNA is TGCAGTGTTACTAGCGGGAGAGTAATCAATGAGCAGTTCTTC.

The chain employs TRBV4-1 and TRBJ2-5; 11 bases fit TRBD2. The CDR3 has 17 amino acids. The V segment lost 1 base and the J segment 2 bases; nucleotides outside the gene matches: 6. Germline CDR1 and CDR2: MGHRA and YSYEKL. The CDR3: CASSQGLLAGAQETQYF. In DNA, the CDR3 is TGCGCCAGCAGCCAAGGTTTACTAGCGGGGGCTCAAGAGACCCAGTACTTC.

The V and J genes are TRBV12-3 or TRBV12-4 and TRBJ2-3, with D hard to call. V lost 3 bases, J lost 8 bases, and 9 bases lay in between. The CDR3 has 12 amino acids. The DNA for the CDR3 is TGTGCCAGCAGTTTGGCCCCGGGTACGCAGTATTTT. Protein sequence: CASSLAPGTQYF.

V is TRBV12-3 or TRBV12-4 and J is TRBJ1-6; tentatively, D is TRBD1 (5 bases). Trimming pared 7 bases from V and 6 bases from J, leaving 16 bases between. CDR3 size: 15 residues. DNA for the CDR3: TGTGCCAGCACCCCGGGCGCAGGGTTTAATTCACCCCTCCACTTT. Its protein product is CASTPGAGFNSPLHF.

This clonotype has just a few counts. The rearrangement links TRBV3-1 to TRBJ1-1, with D tentatively TRBD1 (6 bases). The CDR3 runs to 11 residues. Trimming shortened V by 1 base and J by 11 bases, and 8 bases separated the two germline ends. Germline values: CDR1 LGHDT, CDR2 YNNKEL (reference sequence). CDR3 bases: TGTGCCAGCAGCCAAGTGGGGGCGGCTTTCTTT. It codes for CASSQVGAAFF.

This clonotype has more than one count but fewer than ten. The chain combines TRBV4-3 with TRBJ2-3; the match to TRBD2 covers 7 bases. The germline gives CDR1 LGHNA, CDR2 YSLEER. V trimming: 0 bases; J trimming: 2 bases; junction bases outside the gene matches: 8. The CDR3 has 17 amino acids. The CDR3 loop reads CASSQELAGITTDTQYF. In nucleotides, the CDR3 is TGCGCCAGCAGCCAAGAGTTAGCGGGCATAACCACAGATACGCAGTATTTT.

V is TRBV30 and J is TRBJ2-1; TRBD2 agrees at 13 bases. The germline V gene has CDR1 GTSNPN and CDR2 SVGIG (reference sequence). V shed 4 bases, J shed 5 bases, and the junction held 5 bases outside the gene matches. The CDR3 loop spans 15 amino acids. This CDR3 is CAWTLGTSGNNEQFF. CDR3 DNA sequence: TGTGCCTGGACCCTAGGGACTAGCGGGAACAATGAGCAGTTCTTC. Full variable domain (remainder filled in from reference TRBV30 and TRBJ2-1): SQTIHQWPATLVQPVGSPLSLECTVEGTSNPNLYWYRQAAGRGLQLLFYSVGIGQISSEVPQNLSASRPQDRQFILSSKKLLLSDSGFYLCAWTLGTSGNNEQFFGPGTRLTVL.

This chain links TRBV20-1 with TRBJ2-3; D not resolved. The CDR3 loop spans 12 amino acids. Germline loops: CDR1 DFQATT, CDR2 SNEGSKA (reference sequence). V lost 5 bases and J 5 bases, leaving 11 bases between the germline ends. CDR3 nucleotides: TGCAGTGCTGGCTTTTCGCGAGATACGCAGTATTTT. Its translation is CSAGFSRDTQYF.

This clonotype turned up a few times. V is TRBV3-1 and J is TRBJ2-1; 9 nucleotides match TRBD2. The CDR3 totals 16 residues. CDR1 and CDR2 from the germline V gene are LGHDT and YNNKEL (reference sequence). J gave up 2 bases and V 6 bases, and 8 bases lay outside the gene matches. CDR3 loop: CASRSSGSLPYNEQFF. The CDR3, as DNA: TGTGCCAGCAGGAGTAGCGGGAGCCTTCCCTACAATGAGCAGTTCTTC.

The rearrangement links TRBV20-1 to TRBJ2-7, with TRBD2 identical over 12 bases. The CDR3 contains 16 residues. Germline V gene sequence: CDR1 DFQATT, CDR2 SNEGSKA (reference sequence). J lost 3 bases, V lost 5 bases, and 11 bases had no gene match. CDR3: CSALRLAGVLRYEQYF. The CDR3 DNA reads as TGCAGTGCTCTACGACTAGCGGGAGTTTTACGCTACGAGCAGTACTTC.